This is a list of T cell receptor beta chains from one sample in a study of metastatic and nonmetastatic thyroid tumors. TCRdb ran MiXCR on the PCR reads. The sample shows roughly 59,000 clones, around 15% of them seen only once. Sequencing was performed on blood. These receptors came from a male donor with papillary thyroid cancer or a benign thyroid nodule (not recorded which). Some clones in this sample may be carry-over from other donors' samples. Both conserved end residues are trimmed from each CDR3. A D gene is named only where the DNA matches it firmly. Part of the rows lack a size; the others show once, few, many or a class for expanded clones.

SSTTGTPYDQY	TRBV12-3/TRBV12-4	TRBJ2-7	NA	NA
ASSQVSGGKTQY	TRBV3-1	TRBJ2-5	many	TRBD1
SARNYRGPNYGYT	TRBV20-1	TRBJ1-2	many	TRBD1
ASSQDGDGYEQY	TRBV4-1	TRBJ2-7	NA	NA
ASSSGTSVQETQY	TRBV6-1	TRBJ2-5	many	TRBD2
ASSRTGAGYGYT	TRBV6-1	TRBJ1-2	few	TRBD1
ASSYYGRGTEKLF	TRBV6-5	TRBJ1-4	NA	NA
ASSLRDHSTDTQY	TRBV12-3/TRBV12-4	TRBJ2-3	few	NA
ASSESADNQPQH	TRBV6-4	TRBJ1-5	many	NA
AWSGSRSGYGYT	TRBV30	TRBJ1-2	many	NA
ASSPRTGRAVKLF	TRBV6-2/TRBV6-3	TRBJ1-4	many	TRBD1
ASRKGTLTGNTIY	TRBV6-1	TRBJ1-3	few	NA
ASSISSNSNQPQH	TRBV19	TRBJ1-5	many	NA
ASRADRGNTGELF	TRBV12-3/TRBV12-4	TRBJ2-2	NA	TRBD1
ATSGSSLGGELF	TRBV24-1	TRBJ2-2	few	NA
ASSPSGSVNEQF	TRBV5-1	TRBJ2-1	many	TRBD2
SQTGTTEAF	TRBV20-1	TRBJ1-1	many	TRBD1
ANSLEGRPVHYGYT	TRBV5-1	TRBJ1-2	NA	NA
ASKSDSNYGYT	TRBV10-3	TRBJ1-2	many	NA
AWSVSGNEQY	TRBV30	TRBJ2-7	once	NA
ASSYRGGLNQPQH	TRBV6-2/TRBV6-3	TRBJ1-5	few	NA
ASSVRGRVTEAF	TRBV27	TRBJ1-1	many	NA
ASSLTGGRTGSTDTQY	TRBV7-3	TRBJ2-3	many	NA
AWSGQGASAKNIQY	TRBV30	TRBJ2-4	many	TRBD1
SARDGTNTEAF	TRBV20-1	TRBJ1-1	many	NA
ASSLDLNTGELF	TRBV7-6	TRBJ2-2	many	NA
ASSSRGFNTGELF	TRBV5-8	TRBJ2-2	many	NA
ASSPQGSPSPLH	TRBV5-1	TRBJ1-6	many	NA
ASSPDGISGNTIY	TRBV2	TRBJ1-3	many	NA
ASSYQTGWQETQY	TRBV6-5	TRBJ2-5	many	TRBD1
ASSLSILVPGELF	TRBV27	TRBJ2-2	many	NA
ASSVVGAGRYGSMGNEQF	TRBV9	TRBJ2-1	many	NA
ASSHFLRGGNTEAF	TRBV11-2	TRBJ1-1	many	NA
ASSQEGGTELLDTQY	TRBV4-1	TRBJ2-3	NA	TRBD2
ATSDRGAGDTDTQY	TRBV24-1	TRBJ2-3	many	NA
ASSYGGLSSGKTIY	TRBV6-6	TRBJ1-3	few	NA
ASSIQGELSPLH	TRBV28	TRBJ1-6	medium-sized	TRBD1
ASSPAAYIANYGYT	TRBV12-3/TRBV12-4	TRBJ1-2	medium-sized	NA
ASSSDRGAFKGYT	TRBV5-4	TRBJ1-2	many	TRBD1
ASSQDAGAGTGELF	TRBV4-3	TRBJ2-2	NA	NA
ASLTGGEETQY	TRBV30	TRBJ2-5	many	NA
AWIFGHHSNQPQH	TRBV30	TRBJ1-5	NA	NA
AISKGTSGITDTQY	TRBV12-5	TRBJ2-3	few	TRBD2
ASSQGLADNEQF	TRBV11-2	TRBJ2-1	many	TRBD2
ASSTGRGNYEQY	TRBV5-1	TRBJ2-7	NA	NA
ASSSGANVLT	TRBV2	TRBJ2-6	many	NA
ASSPGDGDSPLH	TRBV7-6	TRBJ1-6	many	NA
ASSLGGTVNSPLH	TRBV11-2	TRBJ1-6	many	TRBD1
SARERGANYGYT	TRBV20-1	TRBJ1-2	many	NA
SISLRRQDNSPLH	TRBV27	TRBJ1-6	NA	NA
ASSLWWQGTYEQY	TRBV5-6	TRBJ2-7	many	NA